The 24 T cell receptor beta chains below all came from one sample that was sequenced in a study of CXCR3-negative and CXCR3-positive naive CD8 T cells. The TRB cDNA libraries were prepared by 5' RACE with UMI labels. TCRdb derives one entry per CDR3 protein from the 5' RACE reads, leaving out DNA. This table lists 30,000 to 40,000 distinct CDR3 sequences. Material: memory CD8+ T cells from blood. The source of these receptors is a human donor in good health. Some clones in this sample may be carry-over from other donors' samples.

The chain carries TRBV20-1 and TRBJ1-2; lacking DNA, the TRBD1 call made by TCRdb goes unchecked. CDR1 DFQATT and CDR2 SNEGSKA come from the germline V gene (reference sequence). This CDR3 is built from 14 residues. CDR3 amino acids: CSAKTGESIGDYTF.

This chain links TRBV7-9 with TRBJ1-5. The CDR3 runs 14 residues. Germline CDR1 is SEHNR and CDR2 is FQNEAQ (reference sequence). Here the CDR3 reads CASSRDSGNQPQHF.

This sequence joins TRBV6-4 and TRBJ1-1. Per the germline V gene, CDR1 is MRHNA and CDR2 is SNTAGT. The CDR3 length is 13 residues. CDR3 protein: CASQPTVNTEAFF.

The V and J genes are TRBV7-3 and TRBJ2-7; TCRdb lists TRBD1, though no DNA is available to test this call. The CDR3 runs 14 residues. Germline CDR1 is SGHTA and CDR2 is FQGTGA. CDR3 region: CASSPGGSPYEQYF.

This sequence joins TRBV24-1 and TRBJ2-7; the D call of TRBD1 rests on TCRdb alone, since no DNA is present to check it. This CDR3 has 14 amino acids. Germline V gives CDR1 KGHDR, CDR2 SFDVKD. This CDR3 is CATSARNSPYEQYF.

The chain joins TRBV11-1 to TRBJ2-1. Germline loops: CDR1 SGHAT, CDR2 FQDESV (reference sequence). There are 15 residues in the CDR3. The CDR3 sequence: CASSPDGSSYNEQFF.

This chain uses TRBV6-2 or TRBV6-3 with TRBJ2-3; TCRdb indicates TRBD1, and absent DNA this call remains unverified. This CDR3 has 15 amino acids. Germline V gene data show CDR1 as MNHEY and CDR2 as SVGEGT. The CDR3: CASKAGDRVTDTQYF.

The chain recombines TRBV20-1 with TRBJ2-1. CDR1 is DFQATT, CDR2 SNEGSKA, per germline (reference sequence). CDR3 length equals 11 residues. CDR3 sequence reads: CSAIRLNEQFF.

The V gene is TRBV3-1, the J gene TRBJ2-3; the D call of TRBD1 rests on TCRdb alone, since no DNA is present to check it. The germline CDR1 and CDR2 sequences are LGHDT and YNNKEL (reference sequence). This CDR3 is built from 16 residues. This chain's CDR3 is CASSKTGGEHSDTQYF.

V gene TRBV29-1 combines with J gene TRBJ1-2. Germline V CDR1 and CDR2: SQVTM, ANQGSEA. The CDR3 runs to 11 residues. CDR3 region: CSVRHDYGYTF.

The chain is built from TRBV29-1 and TRBJ1-2; the TCRdb D gene call, TRBD1, has no DNA to confirm it. The CDR3 is 15 residues long. CDR1 and CDR2 from the germline V gene are SQVTM and ANQGSEA. CDR3: CSVEGEGGANYGYTF.

CDR3 in amino acids: CSAFSSNGGNSYEQYF. V is TRBV20-1 and J is TRBJ2-7; without DNA, the TCRdb call of TRBD1 cannot be checked. In germline, CDR1 is DFQATT, CDR2 SNEGSKA (reference sequence). The CDR3 loop spans 16 amino acids.

This sequence joins TRBV11-3 and TRBJ2-1; TCRdb's D call, TRBD1, is unchecked because there is no DNA. Germline V gene sequence: CDR1 SGHNT, CDR2 YENEEA. The CDR3 covers 16 residues. The CDR3 is CASSPHGGSGGPPQFF.

V gene TRBV28 combines with J gene TRBJ2-2. The CDR3 sequence is 15 residues long. Germline lookup yields CDR1 MDHEN and CDR2 SYDVKM. This CDR3 reads CASSLRLEITGELFF.

The chain uses TRBV27 and TRBJ1-5. The germline CDR1 and CDR2 sequences are MNHEY and SMNVEV (reference sequence). This CDR3 comprises 14 residues. The CDR3 sequence: CASSSSVRNQPQHF.

The chain recombines TRBV28 with TRBJ2-1. Germline CDR1 and CDR2: MDHEN and SYDVKM. The CDR3 is 14 residues long. CDR3: CASLTWNSYNEQFF. The full variable domain, rest sourced from reference TRBV28 and TRBJ2-1, is DVKVTQSSRYLVKRTGEKVFLECVQDMDHENMFWYRQDPGLGLRLIYFSYDVKMKEKGDIPEGYSVSREKKERFSLILESASTNQTSMYLCASLTWNSYNEQFFGPGTRLTVL.

This chain connects TRBV7-7 to TRBJ2-2. Looked up from germline, CDR1 is SSHAT and CDR2 is FNYEAQ (reference sequence). The CDR3 sequence is 15 residues long. CDR3 amino acids: CATSGFGVGPGELFF.

The CDR3 sequence is CASSLLSPGGFPYEQYF. V usage is TRBV7-6 and J usage is TRBJ2-7; the TCRdb call, TRBD1, lacks DNA for checking. CDR3 size: 17 residues. Germline CDR1 and CDR2: SGHVS and FNYEAQ.

The chain joins TRBV12-3 or TRBV12-4 to TRBJ2-7; the D call from TCRdb, TRBD1, cannot be confirmed without DNA. This CDR3 has 13 amino acids. CDR3 in amino acids: CASSSSGPYEQYF.

This chain connects TRBV12-3 or TRBV12-4 to TRBJ2-1; absent DNA, TCRdb's TRBD1 call cannot be checked. This CDR3 contains 13 residues. The CDR3 here is CASRDRLNNEQFF.

The rearrangement uses TRBV20-1 and TRBJ2-1; TCRdb lists TRBD2, though no DNA is available to test this call. The CDR3 has 16 amino acids. Germline V lookup: CDR1 DFQATT, CDR2 SNEGSKA (reference sequence). CDR3 in amino acids: CSASVPFSGDYNEQFF.

The chain employs TRBV15 and TRBJ2-5. Germline CDR1 reads LNHNV; CDR2 reads YYDKDF (reference sequence). The CDR3 runs 14 residues. CDR3 sequence reads: CATSRGWGEETQYF.

The rearrangement links TRBV27 to TRBJ2-7; the TCRdb call, TRBD1, lacks DNA for checking. This CDR3 region has 15 residues. The germline gives CDR1 MNHEY, CDR2 SMNVEV (reference sequence). The CDR3 reads CASRIGQGVSYEQYF.

The chain employs TRBV20-1 and TRBJ2-1; TCRdb lists TRBD1, though no DNA is available to test this call. Germline V lookup: CDR1 DFQATT, CDR2 SNEGSKA (reference sequence). CDR3 length: 16 amino acids. CDR3 loop: CSAGGFAPRRDNEQFF.